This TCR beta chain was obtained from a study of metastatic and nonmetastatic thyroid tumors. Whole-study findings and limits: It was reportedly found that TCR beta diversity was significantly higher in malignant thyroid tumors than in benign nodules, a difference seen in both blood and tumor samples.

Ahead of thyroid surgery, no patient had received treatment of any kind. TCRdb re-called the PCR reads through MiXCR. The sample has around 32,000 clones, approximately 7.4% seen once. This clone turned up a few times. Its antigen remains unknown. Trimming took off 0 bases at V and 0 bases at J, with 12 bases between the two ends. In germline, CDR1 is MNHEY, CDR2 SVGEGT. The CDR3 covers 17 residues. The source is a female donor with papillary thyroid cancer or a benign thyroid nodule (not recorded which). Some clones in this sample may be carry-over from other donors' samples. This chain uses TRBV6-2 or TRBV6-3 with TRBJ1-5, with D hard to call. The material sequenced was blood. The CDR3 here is CASSYSGGPDSNQPQHF. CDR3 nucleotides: TGTGCCAGCAGTTACTCGGGAGGGCCAGATAGCAATCAGCCCCAGCATTTT.